This TCR beta chain was identified in a study of T cell changes during pregnancy in multiple sclerosis. Generated by immunoSEQ multiplex PCR, the TCRdb table keeps only in-frame clones and is missing some. The data contain approximately 58,000 clones, roughly 92% of them singletons. V lost 7 bases, J lost 4 bases, and 13 bases lay in between. The CDR3 has 14 amino acids. Germline V gene data show CDR1 as SNHLY and CDR2 as FYNNEI. The material sequenced was peripheral blood, taken in the second trimester of pregnancy. The J gene is TRBJ2-2, the V gene TRBV2; D may be TRBD2 (7 bases). This clonotype was obtained from a female donor with multiple sclerosis, enrolled in a pregnancy study. CDR3 sequence reads: CASKGGEATGELFF. CDR3 sequence (DNA): TGTGCCAGCAAAGGGGGGGAGGCCACCGGGGAGCTGTTTTTT.